The 15 T cell receptor beta chains listed next were all sequenced from one sample in a study of OX40 agonist ivuxolimab in advanced cancers. Method: immunoSEQ multiplex PCR; TCRdb's copy keeps in-frame clones and lacks some. The table lists about 61,000 clones, approximately 90% of them singletons, with approximately 20% in the top ten. The source material was CD4+ or CD8+ T cells sorted from blood, sampled in a trial of the OX40 agonist ivuxolimab. The receptor set was obtained from an adult with an advanced solid tumor such as melanoma, head and neck, liver or kidney cancer.

The chain has TRBV5-1 and TRBJ1-1; 9 bases agree with TRBD1. The CDR3 runs to 15 residues. J lost 0 bases, V lost 7 bases, and 7 bases had no gene match. Germline-derived CDR1 and CDR2 are SGHRS and YFSETQ. CDR3 in amino acids: CASSGGQGLNTEAFF. The CDR3 bases are TGCGCCAGCTCGGGGGGACAGGGATTGAACACTGAAGCTTTCTTT.

This chain uses TRBV11-3 with TRBJ2-3, with TRBD2 identical over 14 bases. The V and J ends lost 1 base and 0 bases, in that order; junction bases with no gene match: 3. The CDR3 is made up of 18 amino acids. Germline loops: CDR1 SGHNT, CDR2 YENEEA. The CDR3 here is CASSLGLAGGPSTDTQYF. In nucleotides, the CDR3 is TGTGCCAGCAGCTTAGGACTAGCGGGAGGGCCCAGCACAGATACGCAGTATTTT.

The V call is TRBV5-1, the J call TRBJ2-7; the D gene is possibly TRBD2 (6 bases). Trimming removed 6 bases at V and 6 bases at J, with 13 bases between. Germline CDR1 is SGHRS and CDR2 is YFSETQ. The CDR3 contains 12 residues. CDR3 in DNA: TGCGCCAGCAAGGTATTGGGGGGCGAGCAGTACTTC. The encoded protein is CASKVLGGEQYF.

This clone occurred once. DNA for the CDR3: TGTGCCAGCAGACTCCAGGGGGCAGGAGGTATGGAGCAGTACTTC. It encodes CASRLQGAGGMEQYF. The chain combines TRBV27 with TRBJ2-7; 8 bases fit TRBD1. Trimming removed 6 bases from V and 7 bases from J; junction bases left unmatched: 14. Germline loops: CDR1 MNHEY, CDR2 SMNVEV (reference sequence). The CDR3 contains 15 residues.

The chain combines TRBV5-6 with TRBJ2-1, with 10 positions matching TRBD2. CDR1 SGHDT and CDR2 YYEEEE come from the germline V gene. The J segment lost 8 bases and the V segment lost 2 bases, leaving 7 bases of the junction unmatched. This CDR3 contains 15 residues. CDR3 sequence reads: CASSFWLAGDDEQFF. Written as DNA, the CDR3 is TGTGCCAGCAGCTTTTGGCTAGCGGGAGACGATGAGCAGTTCTTC.

The chain carries TRBV29-1 and TRBJ2-5, with 7 bases aligning to TRBD1. The J call may be mistaken, given a closer DNA end match to TRBJ2-7. CDR1 SQVTM and CDR2 ANQGSEA come from the germline V gene. The CDR3 length is 16 residues. The CDR3 DNA follows: TGCAGCGTTGAAGAGGGTGAGACAGGGCACTCCTACGAGCAGTACTTC. It encodes CSVEEGETGHSYEQYF.

The rearrangement joins TRBV30 to TRBJ2-5; D is unclear. Germline V gene lookup returns CDR1 GTSNPN and CDR2 SVGIG (reference sequence). Trimming pared 4 bases from V and 2 bases from J, leaving 14 bases between. The CDR3 consists of 14 residues. The CDR3 loop is CAWTSMTQQETQYF. The DNA for the CDR3 is TGTGCCTGGACCTCCATGACCCAACAAGAGACCCAGTACTTC.

This chain joins TRBV27 and TRBJ1-2; no clear D. Germline CDR1 MNHEY, CDR2 SMNVEV (reference sequence). The CDR3 length is 17 residues. Trimming took 1 base from V and 5 from J, leaving 20 bases between them. The CDR3 DNA reads TGTGCCAGCAGTTTATTTGTCCAAACTTCGGACGAATATGGCTACACCTTC. Its translation is CASSLFVQTSDEYGYTF.

The chain has TRBV21-1 and TRBJ2-7; TRBD2 reflects the table's D call only, with no check against the DNA. TRBV21-1 represents a pseudogene. This CDR3 has 14 amino acids. In DNA form, the CDR3 reads TGTGCCAGCAGCATTAGACCGGACTATTACGAGCAGTACTTC. Its translation: CASSIRPDYYEQYF.

This clone was detected once. The chain is built from TRBV11-3 and TRBJ2-1; 10 nucleotides match TRBD2. The CDR3 totals 18 residues. J was trimmed by 6 bases and V by 5 bases; bases with no gene match: 16. CDR1 and CDR2 from the germline V gene are SGHNT and YENEEA. CDR3 coding DNA: TGTGCCAGCAGCATCCCCCCCGGCCCCAGCGGGAGGGCCAATGAGCAGTTCTTC. Protein sequence: CASSIPPGPSGRANEQFF.

This clone has only one observation. This sequence joins TRBV5-4 and TRBJ2-7; D unresolved. V was cut by 0 bases and J by 2 bases, with 12 bases left in between. The CDR3 covers 15 residues. CDR1 SGHNT and CDR2 YYREEE come from the germline V gene (reference sequence). The CDR3 DNA follows: TGTGCCAGCAGCTTGGCCTCGGCGGCAACCTACGAGCAGTACTTC. Its protein product is CASSLASAATYEQYF.

The rearrangement links TRBV10-3 to TRBJ2-2; TRBD1 aligns across 9 bases. Trimming removed 3 bases from V and 3 bases from J; junction bases left unmatched: 5. Per the germline V gene, CDR1 is ENHRY and CDR2 is SYGVKD. The CDR3 has 16 residues. This chain's CDR3 is CAISEIQGADTGELFF. CDR3 nucleotide sequence: TGTGCCATCAGTGAAATACAGGGGGCGGACACCGGGGAGCTGTTTTTT.

The J gene is TRBJ2-2, the V gene TRBV9; D gene ambiguous. The CDR3 runs 13 residues. The V and J ends lost 4 bases and 0 bases respectively, with 4 bases between them. In germline, CDR1 is SGDLS, CDR2 YYNGEE. The CDR3 sequence: CASSISNTGELFF. CDR3 in DNA: TGTGCCAGCAGCATATCGAACACCGGGGAGCTGTTTTTT. Full variable domain (missing parts from reference TRBV9 and TRBJ2-2): DSGVTQTPKHLITATGQRVTLRCSPRSGDLSVYWYQQSLDQGLQFLIQYYNGEERAKGNILERFSAQQFPDLHSELNLSSLELGDSALYFCASSISNTGELFFGEGSRLTVL.

The V and J genes are TRBV13 and TRBJ2-3; no firm D call. CDR1 is PRHDT, CDR2 FYEKMQ, per germline (reference sequence). V was pared by 2 bases and J by 5 bases, with 2 bases between. This CDR3 has 11 residues. CDR3 coding DNA: TGTGCCAGCAGCTTACGAGATACGCAGTATTTT. Translated, it gives CASSLRDTQYF.

The chain is built from TRBV7-9 and TRBJ2-7; a weak D match, TRBD1 (5 bases). The ends were cut back, 1 base at V and 5 bases at J, with 9 bases in the middle. CDR3 length: 13 residues. Germline CDR1 reads SEHNR; CDR2 reads FQNEAQ (reference sequence). Written as DNA, the CDR3 is TGTGCCAGCAGCTTAGAAGGGGCAGACGAGCAGTACTTC. Residues: CASSLEGADEQYF.